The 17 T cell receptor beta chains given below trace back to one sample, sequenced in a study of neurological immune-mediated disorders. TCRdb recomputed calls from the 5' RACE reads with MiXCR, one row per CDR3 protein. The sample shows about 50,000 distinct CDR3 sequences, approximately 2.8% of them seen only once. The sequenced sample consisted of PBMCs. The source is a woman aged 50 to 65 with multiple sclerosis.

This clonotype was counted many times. As DNA, the CDR3 is TGTGCCAGCAGCTTCGGATCCAATCAGCCCCAGCATTTT. Translated, it gives CASSFGSNQPQHF. The J gene is TRBJ1-5, the V gene TRBV7-8, with D hard to call. V was cut by 3 bases and J by 3 bases, with 6 bases left in between. This CDR3 has 13 residues. Germline V lookup: CDR1 SGHVS, CDR2 FQNEAQ. Complete variable domain (other parts from reference TRBV7-8 and TRBJ1-5): GAGVSQSPRYKVAKRGQDVALRCDPISGHVSLFWYQQALGQGPEFLTYFQNEAQLDKSGLPSDRFFAERPEGSVSTLKIQRTQQEDSAVYLCASSFGSNQPQHFGDGTRLSIL.

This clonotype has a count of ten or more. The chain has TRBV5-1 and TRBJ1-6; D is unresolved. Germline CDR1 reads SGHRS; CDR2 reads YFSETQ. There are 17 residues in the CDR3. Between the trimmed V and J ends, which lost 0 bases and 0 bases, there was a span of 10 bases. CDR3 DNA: TGCGCCAGCAGCTTGGAGGTGGCGAGCTCCTATAATTCACCCCTCCACTTT. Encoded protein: CASSLEVASSYNSPLHF.

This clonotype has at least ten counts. CDR3: CASTPRDQETQYF. The CDR3 nucleotides are TGTGCCAGCACCCCTCGGGACCAAGAGACCCAGTACTTC. The V and J genes are TRBV27 and TRBJ2-5, with unresolved D. Germline assignment: CDR1 MNHEY and CDR2 SMNVEV (reference sequence). V was clipped by 7 bases and J by 0 bases, with 9 bases between them. The CDR3 has 13 amino acids.

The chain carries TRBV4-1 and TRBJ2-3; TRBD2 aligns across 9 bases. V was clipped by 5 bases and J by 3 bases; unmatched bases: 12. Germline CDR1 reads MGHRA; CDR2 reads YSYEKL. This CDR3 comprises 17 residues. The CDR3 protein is CASSYSGSASPTDTQYF. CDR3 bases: TGCGCCAGCAGCTATAGCGGGAGCGCATCACCAACAGATACGCAGTATTTT.

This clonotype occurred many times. The CDR3, as DNA: TGTGCCATCAGTGATCCTGGCAGGGGGCCGCAAGAGACCCAGTACTTC. As protein: CAISDPGRGPQETQYF. The chain employs TRBV10-3 and TRBJ2-5; 8 nucleotides line up with TRBD1. Germline loops: CDR1 ENHRY, CDR2 SYGVKD. This CDR3 region has 16 residues. Trimming took 3 bases from V and 2 from J; bases not matched to a gene: 8.

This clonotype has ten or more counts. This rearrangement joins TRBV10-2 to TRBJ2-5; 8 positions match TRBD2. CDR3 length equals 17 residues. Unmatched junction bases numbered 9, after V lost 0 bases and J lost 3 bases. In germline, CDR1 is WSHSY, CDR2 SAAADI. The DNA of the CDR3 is TGCGCCAGCAGTGAGTCGGGCGGCGGGGGGACGAAAGAGACCCAGTACTTC. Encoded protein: CASSESGGGGTKETQYF.

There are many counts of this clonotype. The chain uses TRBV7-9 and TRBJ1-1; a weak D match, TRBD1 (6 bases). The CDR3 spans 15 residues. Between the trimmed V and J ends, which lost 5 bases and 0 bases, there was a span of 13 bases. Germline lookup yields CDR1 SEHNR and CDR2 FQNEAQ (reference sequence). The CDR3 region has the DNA TGTGCCAGCAGCCCCACGACAGGTATGAACACTGAAGCTTTCTTT. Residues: CASSPTTGMNTEAFF.

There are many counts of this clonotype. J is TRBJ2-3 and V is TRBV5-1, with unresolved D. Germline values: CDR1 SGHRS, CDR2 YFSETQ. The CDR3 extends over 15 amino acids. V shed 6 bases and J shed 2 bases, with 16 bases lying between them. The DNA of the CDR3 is TGCGCCAGCACCCTGGTATTAGGGATCACAGATACGCAGTATTTT. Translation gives CASTLVLGITDTQYF. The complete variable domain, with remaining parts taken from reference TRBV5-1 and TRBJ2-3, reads KAGVTQTPRYLIKTRGQQVTLSCSPISGHRSVSWYQQTPGQGLQFLFEYFSETQRNKGNFPGRFSGRQFSNSRSEMNVSTLELGDSALYLCASTLVLGITDTQYFGPGTRLTVL.

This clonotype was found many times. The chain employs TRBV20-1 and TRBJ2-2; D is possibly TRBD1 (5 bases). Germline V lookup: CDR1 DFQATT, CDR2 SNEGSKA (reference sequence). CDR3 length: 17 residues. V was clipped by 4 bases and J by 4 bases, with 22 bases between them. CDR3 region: CSATLATRTRSTGELFF. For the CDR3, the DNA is TGCAGTGCTACCTTAGCAACCCGGACACGGAGCACCGGGGAGCTGTTTTTT.

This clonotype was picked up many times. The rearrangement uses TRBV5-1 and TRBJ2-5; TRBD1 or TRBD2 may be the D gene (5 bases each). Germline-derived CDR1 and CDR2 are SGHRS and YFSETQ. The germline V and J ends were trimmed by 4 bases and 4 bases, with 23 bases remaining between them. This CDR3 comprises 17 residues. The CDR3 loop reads CASSDEGRRQARETQYF. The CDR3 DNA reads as TGCGCCAGCAGCGACGAGGGGCGAAGGCAAGCCAGAGAGACCCAGTACTTC. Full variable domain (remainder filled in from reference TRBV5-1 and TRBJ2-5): KAGVTQTPRYLIKTRGQQVTLSCSPISGHRSVSWYQQTPGQGLQFLFEYFSETQRNKGNFPGRFSGRQFSNSRSEMNVSTLELGDSALYLCASSDEGRRQARETQYFGPGTRLLVL.

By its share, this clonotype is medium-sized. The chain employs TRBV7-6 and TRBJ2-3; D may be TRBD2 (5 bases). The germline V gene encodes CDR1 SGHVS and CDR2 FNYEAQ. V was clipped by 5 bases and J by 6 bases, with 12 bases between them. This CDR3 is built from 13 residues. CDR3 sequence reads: CASSIRLLDTQYF. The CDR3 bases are TGTGCCAGCAGCATTCGACTATTGGATACGCAGTATTTT.

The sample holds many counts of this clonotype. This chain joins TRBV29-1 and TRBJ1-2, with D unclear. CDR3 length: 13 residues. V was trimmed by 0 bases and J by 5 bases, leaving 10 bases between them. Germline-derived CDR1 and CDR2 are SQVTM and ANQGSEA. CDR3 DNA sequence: TGCAGCGTTGAAGATCGGTCATTTTATGGCTACACCTTC. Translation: CSVEDRSFYGYTF. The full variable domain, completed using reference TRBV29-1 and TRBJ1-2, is SAVISQKPSRDICQRGTSLTIQCQVDSQVTMMFWYRQQPGQSLTLIATANQGSEATYESGFVIDKFPISRPNLTFSTLTVSNMSPEDSSIYLCSVEDRSFYGYTFGSGTRLTVV.

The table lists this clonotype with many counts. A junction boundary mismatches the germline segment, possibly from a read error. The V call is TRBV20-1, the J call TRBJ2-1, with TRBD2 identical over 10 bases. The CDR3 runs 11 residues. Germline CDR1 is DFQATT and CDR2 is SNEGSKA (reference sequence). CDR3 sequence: CSARDGLAVTF. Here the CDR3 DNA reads TGCAGTGCTAGAGACGGACTAGCGGTTACCTTC.

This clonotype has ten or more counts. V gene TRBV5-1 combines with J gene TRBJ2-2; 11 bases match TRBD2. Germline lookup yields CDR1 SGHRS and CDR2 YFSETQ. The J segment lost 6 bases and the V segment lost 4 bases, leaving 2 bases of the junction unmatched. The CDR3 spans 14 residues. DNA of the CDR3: TGCGCCAGCAGCCTTAGCGGGAGGGCCGGGGAGCTGTTTTTT. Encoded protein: CASSLSGRAGELFF.

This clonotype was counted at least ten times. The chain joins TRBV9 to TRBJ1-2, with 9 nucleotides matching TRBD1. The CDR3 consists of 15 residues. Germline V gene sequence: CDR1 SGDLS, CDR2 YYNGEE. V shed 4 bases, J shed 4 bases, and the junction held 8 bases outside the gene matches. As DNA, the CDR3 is TGTGCCAGCAGCCCGGCCGGGACAGGGATCTATGGCTACACCTTC. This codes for CASSPAGTGIYGYTF.

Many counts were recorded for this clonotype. CDR3 sequence (DNA): TGTGCCAGCAGTTTTGTAGACGACTTCTATGGCTACACCTTC. Its protein product is CASSFVDDFYGYTF. The chain carries TRBV25-1 and TRBJ1-2; D uncertain. V shed 5 bases and J shed 4 bases, with 14 bases lying between them. CDR3 length: 14 amino acids. The germline V gene encodes CDR1 MGHDK and CDR2 SYGVNS.

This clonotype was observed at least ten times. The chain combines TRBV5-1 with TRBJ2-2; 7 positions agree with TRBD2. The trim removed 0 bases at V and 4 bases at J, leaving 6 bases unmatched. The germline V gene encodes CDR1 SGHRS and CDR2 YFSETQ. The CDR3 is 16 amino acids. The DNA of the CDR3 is TGCGCCAGCAGCTTGGAGGGCGGGGGAGTCACCGGGGAGCTGTTTTTT. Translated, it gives CASSLEGGGVTGELFF. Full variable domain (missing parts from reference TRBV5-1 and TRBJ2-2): KAGVTQTPRYLIKTRGQQVTLSCSPISGHRSVSWYQQTPGQGLQFLFEYFSETQRNKGNFPGRFSGRQFSNSRSEMNVSTLELGDSALYLCASSLEGGGVTGELFFGEGSRLTVL.